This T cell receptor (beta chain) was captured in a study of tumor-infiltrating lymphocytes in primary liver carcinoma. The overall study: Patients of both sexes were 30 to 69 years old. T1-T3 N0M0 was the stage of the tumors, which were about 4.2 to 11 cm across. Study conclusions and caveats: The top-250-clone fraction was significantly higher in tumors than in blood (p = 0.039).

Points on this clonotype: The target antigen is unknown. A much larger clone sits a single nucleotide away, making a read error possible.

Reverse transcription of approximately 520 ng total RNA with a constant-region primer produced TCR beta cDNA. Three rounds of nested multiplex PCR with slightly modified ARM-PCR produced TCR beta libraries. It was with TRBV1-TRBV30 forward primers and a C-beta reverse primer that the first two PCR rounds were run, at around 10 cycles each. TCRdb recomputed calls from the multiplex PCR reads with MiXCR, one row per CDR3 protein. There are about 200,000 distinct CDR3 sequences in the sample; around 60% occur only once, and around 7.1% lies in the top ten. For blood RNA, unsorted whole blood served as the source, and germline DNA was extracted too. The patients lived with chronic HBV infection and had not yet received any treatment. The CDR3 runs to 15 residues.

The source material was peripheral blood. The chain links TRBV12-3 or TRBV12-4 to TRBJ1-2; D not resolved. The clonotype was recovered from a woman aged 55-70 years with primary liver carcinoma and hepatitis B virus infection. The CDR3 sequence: CTSSPQAAGIYGYTF. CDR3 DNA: TGTACCAGCAGTCCCCAGGCAGCGGGTATCTATGGCTACACCTTC.